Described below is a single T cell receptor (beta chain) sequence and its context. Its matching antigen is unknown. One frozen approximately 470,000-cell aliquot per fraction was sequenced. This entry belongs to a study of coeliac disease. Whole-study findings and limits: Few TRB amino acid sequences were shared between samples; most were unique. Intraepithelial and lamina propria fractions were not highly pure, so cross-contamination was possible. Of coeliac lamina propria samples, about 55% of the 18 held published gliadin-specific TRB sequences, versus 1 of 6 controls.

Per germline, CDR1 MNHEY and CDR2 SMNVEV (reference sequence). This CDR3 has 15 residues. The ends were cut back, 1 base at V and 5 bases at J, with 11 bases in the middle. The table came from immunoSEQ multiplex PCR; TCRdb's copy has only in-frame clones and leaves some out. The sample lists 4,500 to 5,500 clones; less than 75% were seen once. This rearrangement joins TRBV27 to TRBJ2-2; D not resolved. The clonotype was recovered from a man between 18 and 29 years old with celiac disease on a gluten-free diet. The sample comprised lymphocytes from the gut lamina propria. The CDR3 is CASSLYPDFTGELFF. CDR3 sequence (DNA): TGTGCCAGCAGTTTATACCCAGACTTTACCGGGGAGCTGTTTTTT.